This is a list of T cell receptor beta chains from one sample in a study of blood T cell repertoires in COVID-19. TCRdb's table, derived via immunoSEQ multiplex PCR, lists solely in-frame clones and lacks some. The sample includes about 200,000 clones, roughly 75% of them seen just once. Input material: peripheral blood. The receptors come from a woman in her 70s with acute or convalescent COVID-19. Both conserved end residues are part of each CDR3. The D gene is left open where the match is weak. Not every row has a clone size; where given, it reads once, few, many or a size class.

j_gene,d_gene,abundance,v_gene,len,CDR3aa,CDR3nt
TRBJ1-1,-,-,TRBV19,13,CASSPIQGLEAFF,TGTGCCAGTAGTCCGATACAGGGCCTTGAAGCTTTCTTT
TRBJ1-6,TRBD1,-,TRBV15,15,CATSSSPGQNSPLHF,TGTGCCACCAGCAGTAGCCCGGGACAGAATTCACCCCTCCACTTT
TRBJ2-3,TRBD2,-,TRBV19,15,CASSNTGGRTDTQYF,TGTGCCAGTAGTAACACGGGAGGACGCACAGATACGCAGTATTTT
TRBJ1-4,-,-,TRBV28,14,CASSPGQTNEKLFF,TGTGCCAGCAGCCCCGGACAGACTAATGAAAAACTGTTTTTT
TRBJ2-3,TRBD2,-,TRBV15,17,CATALSAGITSTDTQYF,TGTGCCACCGCTTTATCAGCGGGGATTACTAGCACAGATACGCAGTATTTT
TRBJ2-1,TRBD2,-,TRBV6-5,16,CASSFPKREGSGEQFF,TGTGCCAGCAGTTTTCCCAAGCGGGAGGGGTCGGGTGAGCAGTTCTTC
TRBJ2-6,-,-,TRBV29-1,13,CSVQSSGANVLTF,TGCAGCGTACAAAGCTCTGGGGCCAACGTCCTGACTTTC
TRBJ1-2,TRBD1,-,TRBV13,13,CASSPTGGRGYTF,TGTGCCAGCAGCCCGACAGGGGGCCGTGGCTACACCTTC
TRBJ2-1,-,-,TRBV19,13,CASSFGEYNEQFF,TGTGCCAGTAGTTTCGGAGAGTACAATGAGCAGTTCTTC
TRBJ1-2,TRBD1,-,TRBV12-3/TRBV12-4,13,CASSRDRGPRYTF,TGTGCCAGCAGCCGGGACAGGGGTCCTCGCTACACCTTC
TRBJ1-5,TRBD1,once,TRBV3-1/TRBV3-2,16,CASSQGYGQGGQPQHF,TGTGCCAGCAGCCAAGGGTACGGACAGGGCGGTCAGCCCCAGCATTTT
TRBJ2-7,TRBD2,-,TRBV18,14,CASSMRENSYEQYF,TGTGCCAGCTCAATGCGGGAGAATTCCTACGAGCAGTACTTC
TRBJ2-2,TRBD1,-,TRBV3-1/TRBV3-2,17,CASSPSEGQGAPGELFF,TGTGCCAGCAGCCCAAGTGAGGGACAGGGGGCGCCCGGGGAGCTGTTTTTT
TRBJ1-1,TRBD1,-,TRBV11-3,17,CASSPGQGKARNTEAFF,TGTGCCAGCAGCCCGGGACAGGGGAAGGCCCGGAACACTGAAGCTTTCTTT
TRBJ2-7,TRBD2,-,TRBV2,13,CASREISGSEQYF,TGTGCCAGCAGAGAAATTAGCGGGAGCGAGCAGTACTTC
TRBJ1-4,-,once,TRBV28,12,CGTGTTNEKLFF,TGTGGTACAGGAACAACTAATGAAAAACTGTTTTTT
TRBJ2-7,TRBD1,-,TRBV5-6,15,CASSAGTGGAYEQYF,TGTGCCAGCAGCGCCGGGACAGGGGGCGCCTACGAGCAGTACTTC
TRBJ2-7,TRBD1,-,TRBV19,15,CASTPTRDRAYEQYF,TGTGCCAGTACCCCAACTCGGGACAGGGCGTACGAGCAGTACTTC
TRBJ1-4,TRBD1,-,TRBV9,17,CASSVGTGGRTNEKLFF,TGTGCCAGCAGCGTAGGGACAGGGGGCCGAACTAATGAAAAACTGTTTTTT
TRBJ1-6,-,-,TRBV7-9,15,CASSLGTGNNSPLHF,TGTGCCAGCAGCTTAGGGACGGGGAATAATTCACCCCTCCACTTT
TRBJ2-1,-,-,TRBV4-2,17,CASRKEAGRSSYNEQFF,TGTGCCAGCAGAAAAGAGGCGGGGCGGAGCTCCTACAATGAGCAGTTCTTC
TRBJ2-1,TRBD2,-,TRBV10-3,15,CATWFGARAGNEQFF,TGTGCCACCTGGTTCGGGGCCAGAGCGGGGAATGAGCAGTTCTTC
TRBJ2-3,-,few,TRBV5-4,12,CASSLSTDTQYF,TGTGCCAGCAGCCTTAGCACAGATACGCAGTATTTT
TRBJ2-7,TRBD2,-,TRBV11-2,17,CASSLYSGRASSYEQYF,TGTGCCAGCAGCTTATACAGCGGGAGGGCCTCGTCCTACGAGCAGTACTTC
TRBJ2-2,TRBD1,few,TRBV30,16,CAWSHGTGFSTGELFF,TGTGCCTGGAGCCACGGGACAGGGTTTTCCACCGGGGAGCTGTTTTTT
TRBJ1-2,-,-,TRBV12-3/TRBV12-4,12,CASSSHPYGYTF,TGTGCCAGCAGTTCCCATCCCTATGGCTACACCTTC
TRBJ2-7,-,-,TRBV28,15,CASSLWTGPSYEQYF,TGTGCCAGCAGTTTATGGACAGGACCCTCCTACGAGCAGTACTTC
TRBJ2-1,TRBD2,-,TRBV2,15,CASRAEGAGVYEQFF,TGTGCCAGCAGGGCGGAGGGAGCGGGAGTTTATGAGCAGTTCTTC
TRBJ1-5,-,-,TRBV28,15,CASSLLGGGNQPQHF,TGTGCCAGCAGTTTATTGGGGGGAGGCAATCAGCCCCAGCATTTT
TRBJ2-5,-,-,TRBV6-2/TRBV6-3,14,CASSPPPAGETQYF,TGTGCCAGCAGTCCCCCCCCCGCGGGAGAGACCCAGTACTTC
TRBJ2-1,TRBD2,-,TRBV5-4,16,CASSQTSGALRNEQFF,TGTGCCAGCAGCCAAACTAGCGGGGCTTTAAGGAATGAGCAGTTCTTC
TRBJ1-2,TRBD1,once,TRBV3-1/TRBV3-2,14,CASSQTTGTAHYTF,TGTGCCAGCAGCCAAACAACCGGGACAGCTCACTACACCTTC
TRBJ1-6,-,-,TRBV11-2,14,CASSSSDYNSPLHF,TGTGCCAGCAGCTCGAGTGACTATAATTCACCCCTCCACTTT
TRBJ1-2,-,-,TRBV27,14,CASSLNGANYGYTF,TGTGCCAGCAGTTTGAACGGAGCTAACTATGGCTACACCTTC
TRBJ2-1,TRBD2,few,TRBV10-3,14,CAITLGLANNEQFF,TGTGCCATCACCCTTGGACTAGCTAACAATGAGCAGTTCTTC
TRBJ1-1,-,-,TRBV18,16,CASSSSPGFMNTEAFF,TGTGCCAGCTCATCCAGCCCAGGCTTTATGAACACTGAAGCTTTCTTT
TRBJ1-1,-,-,TRBV7-2,12,CASSFDNPEAFF,TGTGCCAGCAGCTTTGACAACCCTGAAGCTTTCTTT
TRBJ2-1,-,-,TRBV28,14,CASRTFYLGGEQFF,TGTGCCAGCAGAACCTTTTATCTCGGTGGTGAGCAGTTCTTC
TRBJ2-3,-,-,TRBV6-5,14,CASMGQWGTDTQYF,TGTGCCAGCATGGGGCAATGGGGCACAGATACGCAGTATTTT
TRBJ2-2,-,-,TRBV5-6,13,CASSLGGPGELFF,TGTGCCAGCAGCTTGGGAGGGCCTGGGGAGCTGTTTTTT